This T cell receptor beta chain was identified in a study of neurological immune-mediated disorders. The V segment lost 3 bases and the J segment 3 bases; nucleotides outside the gene matches: 7. The CDR3 has 16 amino acids. Germline lookup yields CDR1 SGHTA and CDR2 FQGNSA. TCRdb re-derived calls from the 5' RACE reads in MiXCR, one entry per CDR3 protein. Altogether 15,000 to 20,000 distinct CDR3 sequences are present, over 8.5% being singletons, with the ten largest covering roughly 27%. This clonotype was found many times. This TCR was recovered from a woman aged 45-65 years in good health. This rearrangement joins TRBV7-2 to TRBJ1-5; 8 nucleotides align to TRBD1. Input material: CD8+ T cells from blood. For the CDR3, the DNA is TGTGCCAGCAGCTTTACAGGGGGGGGGGTCAATCAGCCCCAGCATTTT. Amino acids: CASSFTGGGVNQPQHF.